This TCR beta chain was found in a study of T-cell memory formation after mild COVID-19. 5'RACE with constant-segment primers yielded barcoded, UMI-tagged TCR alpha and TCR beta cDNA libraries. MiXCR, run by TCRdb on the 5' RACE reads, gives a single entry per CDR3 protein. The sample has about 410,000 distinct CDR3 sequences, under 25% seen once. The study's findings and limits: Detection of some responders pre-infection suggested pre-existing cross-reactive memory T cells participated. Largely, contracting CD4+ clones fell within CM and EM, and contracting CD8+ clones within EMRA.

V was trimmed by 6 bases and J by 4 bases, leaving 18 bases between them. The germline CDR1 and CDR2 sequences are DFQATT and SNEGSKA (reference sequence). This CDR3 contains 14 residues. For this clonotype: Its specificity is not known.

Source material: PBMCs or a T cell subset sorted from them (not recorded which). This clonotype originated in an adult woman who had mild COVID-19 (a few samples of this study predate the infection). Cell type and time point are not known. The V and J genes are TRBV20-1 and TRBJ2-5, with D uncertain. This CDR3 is CSAEMGLYLETQYF. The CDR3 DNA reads TGCAGTGCGGAGATGGGCCTGTATTTAGAGACCCAGTACTTC.